This T cell receptor beta chain was recovered during a study of T cell responses to AZD1222 COVID-19 vaccine. Produced via immunoSEQ multiplex PCR; TCRdb's table is partial and in-frame only. The sample lists about 160,000 clones; approximately 88% were seen once. Second-dose timings of about 4 or about 12 weeks were pooled. The CDR3 has 13 amino acids. Trimming removed 4 bases at V and 3 bases at J, with 9 bases between. From germline, CDR1 is SGHDT and CDR2 YYEEEE. The source of this sequence is an adult who received the AZD1222 COVID-19 vaccine. This chain uses TRBV5-6 with TRBJ2-3; tentative D call: TRBD1 (6 bases). The sample consisted of peripheral blood, taken 28 days after the second AZD1222 dose. DNA of the CDR3: TGTGCCAGCAGCCGCCAGGGGACAGATACGCAGTATTTT. Translation: CASSRQGTDTQYF.